The next 9 T cell receptor beta chains were all read from a single sample in a study of T cell changes during pregnancy in multiple sclerosis. Assay used: immunoSEQ multiplex PCR; TCRdb lists only in-frame clones, some missing. The data hold approximately 50,000 clones, with about 90% observed a single time. The sample consisted of CD8+ T cells from peripheral blood mononuclear cells, taken after pregnancy. These receptors were taken from a female donor with multiple sclerosis, enrolled in a pregnancy study.

J is TRBJ1-1 and V is TRBV27, with 9 bases lining up with TRBD1. The CDR3 contains 16 residues. Germline V gene data show CDR1 as MNHEY and CDR2 as SMNVEV (reference sequence). V dropped 6 bases and J dropped 6; count of bases not matched to a gene: 14. The chain's CDR3 is CASSPTGTGSRAEAFF. The CDR3 nucleotides are TGTGCCAGCAGCCCAACCGGGACAGGGAGTAGGGCTGAAGCTTTCTTT.

The rearrangement joins TRBV19 to TRBJ1-2; no reliable D call. CDR3 size: 14 residues. Trimming pared 5 bases from V and 4 bases from J, leaving 14 bases between. The germline gives CDR1 LNHDA, CDR2 SQIVND (reference sequence). The CDR3 coding sequence is TGTGCCAGTAGTTTCGACACTGAGTCCTATGGCTACACCTTC. Translated, it gives CASSFDTESYGYTF.

The chain employs TRBV25-1 and TRBJ1-1; TRBD1 agrees at 7 bases. This CDR3 region has 17 residues. CDR1 and CDR2 (germline): MGHDK, SYGVNS. The J segment lost 1 base and the V segment lost 4 bases, leaving 12 bases of the junction unmatched. CDR3 nucleotides: TGTGCCAGCAGTGGGCGGGACAGAGCTTATAAGAACACTGAAGCTTTCTTT. This encodes CASSGRDRAYKNTEAFF.

The V call is TRBV27, the J call TRBJ2-4; maybe TRBD2 (5 bases). CDR1 and CDR2 (germline): MNHEY, SMNVEV (reference sequence). CDR3 length: 16 amino acids. Deletions cut 5 bases from V and 3 bases from J, with 17 bases between. CDR3 nucleotide sequence: TGTGCCAGCAGTCCAAGCGGTGGGCTGGGCAAAAACATTCAGTACTTC. Its translation: CASSPSGGLGKNIQYF.

The chain links TRBV9 to TRBJ1-4; 9 nucleotides align to TRBD1. Germline V gene sequence: CDR1 SGDLS, CDR2 YYNGEE. V lost 2 bases, J lost 2 bases, and 4 bases stayed unmatched. This CDR3 has 16 residues. The CDR3 reads CASSVGDRDTNEKLFF. CDR3 sequence (DNA): TGTGCCAGCAGCGTCGGGGACAGGGATACTAATGAAAAACTGTTTTTT.

The V call is TRBV5-6, the J call TRBJ2-7, with 11 bases lining up with TRBD1. CDR1 is SGHDT, CDR2 YYEEEE, per germline. V trimming: 1 base; J trimming: 3 bases; junction bases outside the gene matches: 9. The CDR3 sequence is 17 residues long. The CDR3 spells CASSLTGQGDFYYEQYF. CDR3 sequence (DNA): TGTGCCAGCAGCTTGACGGGACAGGGGGATTTTTACTACGAGCAGTACTTC. Using reference TRBV5-6 and TRBJ2-7 for the parts outside the CDR3, the full variable domain is DAGVTQSPTHLIKTRGQQVTLRCSPKSGHDTVSWYQQALGQGPQFIFQYYEEEERQRGNFPDRFSGHQFPNYSSELNVNALLLGDSALYLCASSLTGQGDFYYEQYFGPGTRLTVT.

The rearrangement links TRBV19 to TRBJ2-1; 14 positions match TRBD2. The trim removed 4 bases at V and 4 bases at J, leaving 3 bases unmatched. The germline V gene has CDR1 LNHDA and CDR2 SQIVND (reference sequence). This CDR3 comprises 16 residues. The CDR3 sequence is CASSNRLAGGYNEQFF. The DNA for the CDR3 is TGTGCCAGTAGTAATCGACTAGCGGGGGGGTACAATGAGCAGTTCTTC.

This chain uses TRBV4-1 with TRBJ2-2; D is possibly TRBD2 (6 bases). V lost 4 bases and J lost 5, with 20 bases in between. The CDR3 runs to 17 residues. CDR1 and CDR2 (germline): MGHRA, YSYEKL. The CDR3 coding sequence is TGCGCCAGCAGCCCTCGCCTGACAGCTGGAGGGACCGGGGAGCTGTTTTTT. Protein sequence: CASSPRLTAGGTGELFF.

This chain joins TRBV2 and TRBJ1-1, with unresolved D. V shed 7 bases and J shed 0 bases, with 9 bases lying between them. The CDR3 is 13 amino acids. CDR1 and CDR2 (germline): SNHLY, FYNNEI. The CDR3 DNA reads TGTGCCAGCACGGAGGGAATGAACACTGAAGCTTTCTTT. Translation gives CASTEGMNTEAFF.